Below are 24 T cell receptor beta chains sequenced from a single sample in a study of blood T cell repertoires in COVID-19. Generated by immunoSEQ multiplex PCR, the TCRdb table keeps only in-frame clones and is missing some. The sample has some 190,000 clones; under 90% are singletons. The sequencing sample was made of peripheral blood. These receptors originate from a man between 60 and 75 years old with acute or convalescent COVID-19.

The chain joins TRBV10-3 to TRBJ2-7; 8 bases match TRBD2. The CDR3 runs to 16 residues. Trimming took 3 bases from V and 5 from J; bases not matched to a gene: 12. Looked up from germline, CDR1 is ENHRY and CDR2 is SYGVKD. CDR3 sequence reads: CAISEQWFSGANEQYF. The CDR3 DNA is TGTGCCATCAGTGAACAATGGTTTAGCGGGGCTAACGAGCAGTACTTC.

V usage is TRBV12-3 or TRBV12-4 and J usage is TRBJ1-1, with D unclear. Deletions cut 2 bases from V and 5 bases from J, with 9 bases between. The CDR3 is 13 residues long. Written as DNA, the CDR3 is TGTGCCAGCAGTTTACTCGGGGATACTGAAGCTTTCTTT. Its translation: CASSLLGDTEAFF.

The rearrangement uses TRBV6-1 and TRBJ1-6; D perhaps matches TRBD1 (5 bases). Trimming took off 0 bases at V and 1 base at J, with 13 bases between the two ends. The germline V gene has CDR1 MNHNS and CDR2 SASEGT. CDR3 length: 18 residues. The CDR3 coding sequence is TGTGCCAGCAGTGAAGCGGGCGCAGGGTTGTCCTATAATTCACCCCTCCACTTT. As protein: CASSEAGAGLSYNSPLHF.

This clone appeared a few times. This chain uses TRBV9 with TRBJ2-1; 10 bases map to TRBD2. In germline, CDR1 is SGDLS, CDR2 YYNGEE. V was clipped by 3 bases and J by 5 bases; unmatched bases: 2. This CDR3 is built from 14 residues. In nucleotides, the CDR3 is TGTGCCAGCAGCGCGACTAGCGGGCACAATGAGCAGTTCTTC. Encoded protein: CASSATSGHNEQFF.

This chain joins TRBV9 and TRBJ2-3, with 10 positions matching TRBD2. This CDR3 region has 17 residues. Germline CDR1 is SGDLS and CDR2 is YYNGEE. The ends lost 4 bases at V and 6 bases at J; junction bases unmatched: 14. The chain's CDR3 is CASSPQGPPSGGDTQYF. The CDR3 DNA reads as TGTGCCAGCAGCCCCCAAGGCCCTCCTAGCGGGGGTGATACGCAGTATTTT. Looking up the rest from reference TRBV9 and TRBJ2-3 gives the full variable domain: DSGVTQTPKHLITATGQRVTLRCSPRSGDLSVYWYQQSLDQGLQFLIQYYNGEERAKGNILERFSAQQFPDLHSELNLSSLELGDSALYFCASSPQGPPSGGDTQYFGPGTRLTVL.

This clone came up a few times. This chain links TRBV19 with TRBJ1-6, with D perhaps TRBD1 (6 bases). V shed 4 bases and J shed 5 bases, with 9 bases lying between them. The CDR3 consists of 14 residues. In germline, CDR1 is LNHDA, CDR2 SQIVND (reference sequence). The CDR3 sequence: CASSTGQDNSPLHF. CDR3 bases: TGTGCCAGTAGTACGGGACAAGATAATTCACCCCTCCACTTT.

The chain has TRBV7-6 and TRBJ2-1; D might be TRBD1 (5 bases). CDR1 and CDR2 from the germline V gene are SGHVS and FNYEAQ. V was pared by 3 bases and J by 8 bases, with 11 bases between. The CDR3 extends over 13 amino acids. CDR3 DNA sequence: TGTGCCAGCAGCTTGTCCAGGGCGCATGAGCAGTTCTTC. Its translation: CASSLSRAHEQFF.

This clone appeared a few times. The chain couples TRBV27 to TRBJ2-2; 16 bases match TRBD2. Unmatched junction bases numbered 9, after V lost 1 base and J lost 4 bases. The V gene's germline CDR1 is MNHEY and CDR2 SMNVEV (reference sequence). The CDR3 contains 20 residues. CDR3 sequence (DNA): TGTGCCAGCAGTTTATGGTCGGGACTAGCGGGAGGGCCCGGCACCGGGGAGCTGTTTTTT. Translation gives CASSLWSGLAGGPGTGELFF.

The chain employs TRBV21-1 and TRBJ1-4; no DNA check was done on the table's D call, TRBD1. TRBV21-1 is deemed a pseudogene. The CDR3 is 19 residues long. CDR3 protein: CASSPPLTDRELPSEKLFF. CDR3 in DNA: TGTGCCAGCAGCCCTCCCTTGACGGACAGGGAATTGCCCTCTGAAAAACTGTTTTTT.

This sequence joins TRBV18 and TRBJ1-1; tentatively, D is TRBD1 (5 bases). CDR3 length: 18 residues. From germline, CDR1 is KGHSH and CDR2 LQKENI. Trimming took off 3 bases at V and 5 bases at J, with 25 bases between the two ends. The CDR3 reads CASSPPFGGRGLGTEAFF. CDR3 bases: TGTGCCAGCTCACCGCCCTTCGGGGGGAGGGGCCTTGGAACTGAAGCTTTCTTT.

The chain is built from TRBV6-6 and TRBJ1-1; D uncertain. This CDR3 comprises 14 residues. The V end was cut by 0 bases, the J end by 2 bases, with 7 bases between. CDR1 is MNHNY and CDR2 is SVGAGI in the germline V gene (reference sequence). This chain's CDR3 is CASSYSEGNTEAFF. For the CDR3, the DNA is TGTGCCAGCAGTTACTCGGAGGGCAACACTGAAGCTTTCTTT.

In its sample, this clone was seen a few times. The chain couples TRBV19 to TRBJ2-1, with TRBD1 matching 10 bases. This CDR3 has 13 amino acids. Germline CDR1 is LNHDA and CDR2 is SQIVND (reference sequence). The CDR3 coding sequence is TGTTACCCCGGGACAGGGGAGGGGACGGAGCAGTTCTTC. This codes for CYPGTGEGTEQFF.

The V and J genes are TRBV9 and TRBJ1-3, with 8 bases lining up with TRBD1. Germline assignment: CDR1 SGDLS and CDR2 YYNGEE. The trim removed 0 bases at V and 4 bases at J, leaving 12 bases unmatched. CDR3 length: 18 amino acids. The CDR3 nucleotides read TGTGCCAGCAGCGTAGGACCTATGCCGGACAGGGCAGGAAACACCATATATTTT. Amino acid sequence: CASSVGPMPDRAGNTIYF.

This clone has just one count. The chain recombines TRBV5-1 with TRBJ2-7; possible D gene TRBD2, 6 bases. This CDR3 is built from 12 residues. Trimming removed 3 bases from V and 7 bases from J, with 11 bases in between. Germline V gene sequence: CDR1 SGHRS, CDR2 YFSETQ. The CDR3 region is CASSSNSGEQYF. CDR3 in DNA: TGCGCCAGCAGCTCGAATAGCGGAGAGCAGTACTTC.

CDR3 coding DNA: TGTGCCAGCAGTTTGCTACCATCGTCGAAAGAGACCCAGTACTTC. Encoded protein: CASSLLPSSKETQYF. The chain carries TRBV2 and TRBJ2-5, with D unclear. The CDR3 consists of 15 residues. Per germline, CDR1 SNHLY and CDR2 FYNNEI. V was cut by 5 bases and J by 3 bases, with 16 bases left in between.

The chain uses TRBV5-1 and TRBJ2-5; 11 positions match TRBD1. Germline CDR1 and CDR2: SGHRS and YFSETQ. V lost 0 bases and J lost 5; bases outside the gene matches: 6. The CDR3 is 16 amino acids. In DNA form, the CDR3 reads TGCGCCAGCAGCTTGGGGACAGGGGGCATGGTTGAGACCCAGTACTTC. Protein: CASSLGTGGMVETQYF.

In DNA, the CDR3 is TGTGCCAGCAGCTTAATGGGGGGATTGAACACTGAAGCTTTCTTT. Translation gives CASSLMGGLNTEAFF. V and J are TRBV7-9 and TRBJ1-1, with TRBD1 as a possible D gene (5 bases). The CDR3 covers 15 residues. V lost 2 bases to trimming and J lost 0 bases, with 10 bases between them. Germline CDR1 SEHNR, CDR2 FQNEAQ (reference sequence).

The chain is built from TRBV5-1 and TRBJ2-1; D gene ambiguous. CDR3 length: 12 amino acids. Germline V gene lookup returns CDR1 SGHRS and CDR2 YFSETQ. Trimming removed 0 bases from V and 8 bases from J, with 6 bases in between. The CDR3 DNA follows: TGCGCCAGCAGCTTGGCCGGTTATGAGCAGTTCTTC. It codes for CASSLAGYEQFF.

The chain joins TRBV24-1 to TRBJ1-1; weak D call: TRBD1 (5 bases). CDR1 is KGHDR, CDR2 SFDVKD, per germline. Deletions cut 0 bases from V and 11 bases from J, with 21 bases between. The length of the CDR3 is 16 residues. The CDR3 DNA reads as TGTGCCACCAGTGATTTGTTCAGGCTTGACAGTTACTTGGCTTTCTTT. Translating it yields CATSDLFRLDSYLAFF.

V usage is TRBV6-2 or TRBV6-3 and J usage is TRBJ2-4; TRBD2 might be the D (6 bases). V shed 4 bases and J shed 6 bases, with 25 bases lying between them. The CDR3 extends over 18 amino acids. Germline-derived CDR1 and CDR2 are MNHEY and SVGEGT. CDR3 coding DNA: TGTGCCAGCAGTTCCCCAAAACGGGCAGGAGGGTCGGTAAACATTCAGTACTTC. Its translation: CASSSPKRAGGSVNIQYF.

This chain joins TRBV3-1 (or the pseudogene TRBV3-2) and TRBJ2-1; 7 nucleotides align to TRBD2. This CDR3 spans 15 amino acids. Germline V lookup: CDR1 LGHDT, CDR2 YNNKEL (reference sequence). Trimming at V came to 4 bases and at J to 5 bases, leaving 8 bases not matched to a gene. The CDR3 sequence is CASSRSGTNHNEQFF. The DNA of the CDR3 is TGTGCCAGCAGCCGCTCCGGGACTAACCACAATGAGCAGTTCTTC.

CDR3 coding DNA: TGTGCCAGCAGTACCACAGGTGGGAATCAGCCCCAGCATTTT. Residues: CASSTTGGNQPQHF. This chain joins TRBV6-6 and TRBJ1-5; tentative D call: TRBD1 (5 bases). Trimming stripped 5 bases from V and 4 bases from J, with 12 bases between. The germline V gene has CDR1 MNHNY and CDR2 SVGAGI (reference sequence). The CDR3 has 14 residues.

The rearrangement joins TRBV9 to TRBJ2-1; 9 bases line up with TRBD1. The germline V gene encodes CDR1 SGDLS and CDR2 YYNGEE. J gave up 4 bases and V 0 bases, and 5 bases lay outside the gene matches. CDR3 length: 16 amino acids. The CDR3, as DNA: TGTGCCAGCAGCGTAGAACAGGGGGCACGATACAATGAGCAGTTCTTC. Protein: CASSVEQGARYNEQFF.

This sequence joins TRBV27 and TRBJ2-2; a weak D match, TRBD2 (5 bases). The CDR3 consists of 14 residues. The V end was cut by 0 bases, the J end by 8 bases, with 10 bases between. CDR1 is MNHEY and CDR2 is SMNVEV in the germline V gene (reference sequence). Written as DNA, the CDR3 is TGTGCCAGCAGTTTATCAGGCGGGTCGGGGGAGCTGTTTTTT. Protein: CASSLSGGSGELFF.